This T cell receptor (beta chain) stems from a study of blood T cell repertoires in COVID-19. Study in general: The United States, Italy and Spain were the sources of the acute and convalescent COVID-19 samples. The cDNA or gDNA used as material had been derived from T cells, B-cell-depleted T cells, or PBMCs.

Germline CDR1 is MDHEN and CDR2 is SYDVKM. This CDR3 comprises 14 residues. V lost 7 bases and J lost 8, with 20 bases in between. In the original workflow: Scientists estimated how many nucleated cells there were by amplifying reference gene primers. The assay was immunoSEQ multiplex PCR, and TCRdb's table has in-frame clones only and misses some. V and J calls and clone size are those listed in that table; D and trimming were worked out from the DNA. The sample carries 160,000 or so clones, roughly 86% recorded once. The sample comprised peripheral blood. The TCR originated in an older woman who had recovered from COVID-19. The rearrangement links TRBV28 to TRBJ1-2; no clear D gene. As DNA, the CDR3 is TGTGCCAGCATCTCGGAGGGCAGAGCCCCGGGCTACACCTTC. Protein: CASISEGRAPGYTF.